What follows are 26 T cell receptor beta chains derived from one specimen sequenced in a study of T cells in Graves' hyperthyroidism and ophthalmopathy. RNA transcripts yielded amplified TCR beta CDR3 regions. HTBI primers were used for first-round RT-PCR of the TCR CDR3. One entry per CDR3 protein, called by TCRdb with MiXCR from the multiplex PCR reads. The sample holds about 250,000 distinct CDR3 sequences; about 15% are singletons and the top ten take 30%. Material for sequencing was blood. The origin of the receptors is a woman aged 45-59 years with Graves' hyperthyroidism that later progressed to Graves' ophthalmopathy.

This clonotype was seen at least ten times. V gene TRBV20-1 combines with J gene TRBJ1-1; D not resolved. The CDR3 sequence is 14 residues long. The V end was cut by 3 bases, the J end by 0 bases, with 11 bases between. Looked up from germline, CDR1 is DFQATT and CDR2 is SNEGSKA (reference sequence). The CDR3 coding sequence is TGCAGTGCTAGTCGAGACGGGCTGAACACTGAAGCTTTCTTT. Its translation: CSASRDGLNTEAFF.

This clonotype was counted ten times or more. V is TRBV28 and J is TRBJ2-7; no clear D gene. The germline V gene has CDR1 MDHEN and CDR2 SYDVKM. V lost 1 base, J lost 2 bases, and 9 bases lay in between. The CDR3 sequence is 14 residues long. The CDR3 here is CASSLSRQAYEQYF. CDR3 bases: TGTGCCAGCAGTTTATCTAGACAAGCCTACGAGCAGTACTTC. Combining the CDR3 with reference TRBV28 and TRBJ2-7 gives the whole variable domain DVKVTQSSRYLVKRTGEKVFLECVQDMDHENMFWYRQDPGLGLRLIYFSYDVKMKEKGDIPEGYSVSREKKERFSLILESASTNQTSMYLCASSLSRQAYEQYFGPGTRLTVT.

This clonotype appeared a single time. The rearrangement links TRBV12-3 or TRBV12-4 to TRBJ1-1; D is possibly TRBD1 (5 bases). The CDR3 spans 14 residues. Between the trimmed V and J ends, which lost 3 bases and 6 bases, there was a span of 14 bases. The CDR3: CASSFAGRAAEAFF. For the CDR3, the DNA is TGTGCCAGCAGTTTCGCCGGCAGGGCGGCTGAAGCTTTCTTT.

Notes on this clonotype: The junction differs from germline at one of its ends, possibly a read error. This rearrangement joins TRBV28 to TRBJ2-7, with D maybe TRBD1 (6 bases). The CDR3 length is 15 residues. From germline, CDR1 is MDHEN and CDR2 SYDVKM. CDR3 coding DNA: TGTGCCAGCAGCCGAAGGCAGGGGTTCCCTTTCAAGCAGCACTTC. Translated, it gives CASSRRQGFPFKQHF.

This clonotype came up many times. J is TRBJ2-5 and V is TRBV20-1; 11 positions agree with TRBD2. Germline-derived CDR1 and CDR2 are DFQATT and SNEGSKA (reference sequence). The CDR3 is 14 amino acids. V lost 4 bases, J lost 2 bases, and 3 bases stayed unmatched. The CDR3 protein is CSAILAGAQETQYF. CDR3 DNA sequence: TGCAGTGCTATACTAGCGGGAGCTCAAGAGACCCAGTACTTC.

V is TRBV19 and J is TRBJ1-5, with unresolved D. Looked up from germline, CDR1 is LNHDA and CDR2 is SQIVND (reference sequence). The CDR3 runs to 14 residues. Trimming removed 7 bases at V and 0 bases at J, with 10 bases between. This CDR3 is CASMRVYSNQPQHF. Written as DNA, the CDR3 is TGTGCCAGTATGAGAGTTTATAGCAATCAGCCCCAGCATTTT.

There are many counts of this clonotype. The V call is TRBV20-1, the J call TRBJ2-1, with D tentatively TRBD1 (7 bases). Per germline, CDR1 DFQATT and CDR2 SNEGSKA (reference sequence). Trimming took off 5 bases at V and 8 bases at J, with 10 bases between the two ends. The CDR3 consists of 11 residues. CDR3 protein: CSAQGGYEQFF. The CDR3 bases are TGCAGTGCTCAGGGGGGCTATGAGCAGTTCTTC.

The table lists this clonotype with many counts. This sequence joins TRBV11-2 and TRBJ2-7, with a weak D call TRBD2 (5 bases). The CDR3 loop spans 14 amino acids. The V gene lost 0 bases and the J gene lost 3 bases, with 9 bases spanning the gap. Germline CDR1 reads SGHAT; CDR2 reads FQNNGV. The CDR3 sequence: CASSLDPGDYEQYF. CDR3 in DNA: TGTGCCAGCAGCTTAGATCCCGGGGACTACGAGCAGTACTTC.

The genes are TRBV12-3 or TRBV12-4 and TRBJ2-7; 10 positions agree with TRBD1. The CDR3 sequence is 13 residues long. V shed 6 bases, J shed 4 bases, and the junction held 3 bases outside the gene matches. As DNA, the CDR3 is TGTGCCAGCAGGATGGACAGGGGGTACGAGCAGTACTTC. This gives the protein CASRMDRGYEQYF.

The chain joins TRBV20-1 to TRBJ2-1; 16 bases align to TRBD2. Germline CDR1 DFQATT, CDR2 SNEGSKA (reference sequence). The CDR3 has 18 residues. After removal of 5 bases from V and 4 bases from J, the junction contained 11 bases not matched to a gene. The CDR3 nucleotides read TGCAGTGCTGGAGTCCCGGGACTAGCGGGAGGGGTATACAATGAGCAGTTCTTC. Translating gives CSAGVPGLAGGVYNEQFF.

This clonotype was seen repeatedly, ten times or more. The chain is built from TRBV5-6 and TRBJ2-3; 8 bases fit TRBD1. The germline V gene has CDR1 SGHDT and CDR2 YYEEEE. CDR3 size: 15 residues. The V and J ends lost 4 bases and 4 bases, in that order; junction bases with no gene match: 8. CDR3 DNA: TGTGCCAGCAGCCCCTCAGGGACAGGTCCAGATACGCAGTATTTT. Amino acid sequence: CASSPSGTGPDTQYF.

This clonotype came up many times. The V and J genes are TRBV27 and TRBJ2-2, with TRBD2 matching 15 bases. Trimming removed 4 bases from V and 8 bases from J; junction bases left unmatched: 8. CDR1 and CDR2 (germline): MNHEY, SMNVEV (reference sequence). The CDR3 extends over 17 amino acids. The CDR3 protein is CASSSPTGLAGGGELFF. CDR3 nucleotide sequence: TGTGCCAGCAGTTCCCCAACAGGACTAGCGGGAGGGGGGGAGCTGTTTTTT.

This clonotype was picked up many times. The chain combines TRBV6-6 with TRBJ2-3, with D unresolved. The CDR3 covers 12 residues. The V gene's germline CDR1 is MNHNY and CDR2 SVGAGI (reference sequence). V lost 2 bases and J lost 1, with 1 base in between. Here the CDR3 reads CASSYRTDTQYF. The DNA of the CDR3 is TGTGCCAGCAGTTACCGCACAGATACGCAGTATTTT.

The chain recombines TRBV5-6 with TRBJ2-7, with 7 bases aligning to TRBD2. The V segment lost 5 bases and the J segment 2 bases; nucleotides outside the gene matches: 7. Germline-derived CDR1 and CDR2 are SGHDT and YYEEEE. CDR3 size: 14 residues. The CDR3 protein is CASRRTSAAYEQYF. CDR3 DNA sequence: TGTGCCAGCAGACGTACTAGCGCGGCCTACGAGCAGTACTTC.

This clonotype was seen at least ten times. The gene calls are TRBV7-8 and TRBJ1-4; no clear D. V was clipped by 5 bases and J by 0 bases, with 10 bases between them. The CDR3 runs 15 residues. Germline CDR1 is SGHVS and CDR2 is FQNEAQ. This chain's CDR3 is CASSTPDSTNEKLFF. The CDR3 DNA sequence: TGTGCCAGCAGCACACCGGACTCAACTAATGAAAAACTGTTTTTT.

This clonotype showed up many times. The genes are TRBV20-1 and TRBJ2-2; 9 nucleotides match TRBD2. Per germline, CDR1 DFQATT and CDR2 SNEGSKA (reference sequence). V lost 5 bases, J lost 5 bases, and 9 bases stayed unmatched. The CDR3 loop spans 15 amino acids. The CDR3 DNA is TGCAGTGCTGTAAGACTAGCGGAGGGGACCGGGGAGCTGTTTTTT. Its translation: CSAVRLAEGTGELFF.

This clonotype was recorded many times. This chain uses TRBV3-1 with TRBJ2-1; D might be TRBD1 (6 bases). The germline V and J ends were trimmed by 1 base and 9 bases, with 7 bases remaining between them. The CDR3 runs 12 residues. CDR1 and CDR2 from the germline V gene are LGHDT and YNNKEL (reference sequence). The CDR3 region is CASSQGGPEQFF. As DNA, the CDR3 is TGTGCCAGCAGCCAAGGGGGGCCTGAGCAGTTCTTC.

The chain uses TRBV20-1 and TRBJ2-1, with 11 bases matching TRBD2. CDR3 size: 14 residues. Germline assignment: CDR1 DFQATT and CDR2 SNEGSKA (reference sequence). Germline trimming cut 3 bases from V and 7 bases from J; bases unmatched to any gene: 5. CDR3 protein: CSARRLAGRNEQFF. CDR3 bases: TGCAGTGCTAGGCGACTAGCGGGGAGAAATGAGCAGTTCTTC.

This clonotype has a count of ten or more. The chain carries TRBV27 and TRBJ1-2; D is uncertain. CDR3 length equals 13 residues. Deletions cut 8 bases from V and 8 bases from J, with 18 bases between. Germline CDR1 MNHEY, CDR2 SMNVEV (reference sequence). As DNA, the CDR3 is TGTGCCAGCCGTGACGTGAACCATCCCGGCTACACCTTC. It yields the protein CASRDVNHPGYTF.

This clonotype was counted at least ten times. This chain joins TRBV7-2 and TRBJ2-5; D is undetermined. Germline V gives CDR1 SGHTA, CDR2 FQGNSA. This CDR3 has 13 residues. V lost 5 bases, J lost 1 base, and 8 bases lay in between. This chain's CDR3 is CASSGAAQETQYF. CDR3 sequence (DNA): TGTGCCAGCAGCGGCGCTGCCCAAGAGACCCAGTACTTC.

This clonotype was detected ten times or more. As DNA, the CDR3 is TGTGCCAGCCCGGGGGTCGGGACAGCTAGCACAGATACGCAGTATTTT. This codes for CASPGVGTASTDTQYF. This sequence joins TRBV7-9 and TRBJ2-3, with D maybe TRBD1 (7 bases). V lost 8 bases and J 0 bases, leaving 18 bases between the germline ends. The germline V gene has CDR1 SEHNR and CDR2 FQNEAQ (reference sequence). The CDR3 totals 16 residues.

In this sample, this clonotype turned up many times. The chain recombines TRBV28 with TRBJ2-1; 7 positions agree with TRBD2. The germline gives CDR1 MDHEN, CDR2 SYDVKM. CDR3 length: 13 residues. V gave up 8 bases and J gave up 10 bases; unmatched junction bases: 11. In DNA form, the CDR3 reads TGTGCCAGCGGGGGGGGACCAGGGAAAGAGCAGTTCTTC. Encoded protein: CASGGGPGKEQFF.

This clonotype was seen at least ten times. The V call is TRBV9, the J call TRBJ2-1, with 9 bases aligning to TRBD2. Germline values: CDR1 SGDLS, CDR2 YYNGEE. V lost 4 bases and J lost 6; bases outside the gene matches: 5. There are 14 residues in the CDR3. CDR3 DNA: TGTGCCAGCAGCCTATCTAGCGGGGTCAATGAGCAGTTCTTC. Translating gives CASSLSSGVNEQFF. Looking up the rest from reference TRBV9 and TRBJ2-1 gives the full variable domain: DSGVTQTPKHLITATGQRVTLRCSPRSGDLSVYWYQQSLDQGLQFLIQYYNGEERAKGNILERFSAQQFPDLHSELNLSSLELGDSALYFCASSLSSGVNEQFFGPGTRLTVL.

This clonotype has ten or more counts. V usage is TRBV11-2 and J usage is TRBJ1-1, with a possible D match to TRBD1 (6 bases). Germline V lookup: CDR1 SGHAT, CDR2 FQNNGV. The CDR3 length is 14 residues. V was cut by 4 bases and J by 5 bases, with 14 bases left in between. The CDR3 DNA reads as TGTGCCAGCAGCTCAGCCAGGGGTCGGACTGAAGCTTTCTTT. Amino acids: CASSSARGRTEAFF.

In its sample, this clonotype was seen many times. CDR3 DNA sequence: TGCGCCAGCAGCTTGAGCCAAGGAGATACGCAGTATTTT. This codes for CASSLSQGDTQYF. V gene TRBV5-1 combines with J gene TRBJ2-3, with D uncertain. The germline CDR1 and CDR2 sequences are SGHRS and YFSETQ. V was cut by 1 base and J by 5 bases, with 8 bases left in between. The CDR3 runs to 13 residues.

The chain joins TRBV2 to TRBJ1-1, with 9 bases lining up with TRBD1. V shed 6 bases and J 4 bases; nucleotides not matched to a gene: 6. This CDR3 has 14 residues. CDR1 SNHLY and CDR2 FYNNEI come from the germline V gene. The CDR3 sequence is CASRGDRVGTEAFF. CDR3 nucleotide sequence: TGTGCCAGCAGGGGGGACAGGGTGGGCACTGAAGCTTTCTTT.